One and the same sample provided the 4 T cell receptor beta chains below, sequenced in a study of breast tumors, draining lymph nodes, adjacent tissues. TCRdb called the multiplex PCR reads again in MiXCR, with one record for every CDR3 protein. The table has about 270,000 distinct CDR3 sequences, more than 30% seen once. The lymph nodes were axillary draining lymph nodes from breast cancer patients. Sequences were obtained from axillary lymph node tissue. The receptors originated from a female donor with breast cancer. Some clones in this sample may be carry-over from other donors' samples.

Many counts were recorded for this clonotype. The chain couples TRBV2 to TRBJ2-7, with TRBD2 as a possible D gene (5 bases). V shed 3 bases and J shed 3 bases, with 18 bases lying between them. The V gene's germline CDR1 is SNHLY and CDR2 FYNNEI. The CDR3 contains 16 residues. CDR3 region: CASSEVLGLMGYEQYF. DNA of the CDR3: TGTGCCAGCAGTGAGGTCCTAGGACTGATGGGCTACGAGCAGTACTTC.

With respect to this clonotype: One end of the junction varies from germline; a read error may be responsible. The chain has TRBV7-2 and TRBJ1-2; unclear D gene. The V gene's germline CDR1 is SGHTA and CDR2 FQGNSA. The CDR3 consists of 15 residues. This chain's CDR3 is CTSTPRPGPLYGYPF. The CDR3 DNA reads TGTACCAGCACCCCCCGCCCCGGACCTCTCTATGGCTACCCCTTC.

Notes on this clonotype: This may stem from a read error, because a much larger clone lies one nucleotide away. This chain joins TRBV5-6 and TRBJ2-5; D is perhaps TRBD2 (6 bases). Per the germline V gene, CDR1 is SGHDT and CDR2 is YYEEEE. V shed 2 bases and J shed 4 bases, with 12 bases lying between them. The CDR3 consists of 14 residues. CDR3: CASSFGLAAETQYF. The CDR3 DNA is TGTGCCAGCAGCTTTGGCTTAGCGGCAGAGACCCAGTACTTC.

The chain carries TRBV5-6 and TRBJ2-5, with 10 bases lining up with TRBD2. The CDR3 length is 16 residues. Germline lookup yields CDR1 SGHDT and CDR2 YYEEEE. J lost 2 bases, V lost 1 base, and 5 bases had no gene match. CDR3 loop: CASSLQGLAPQETQYF. The DNA of the CDR3 is TGTGCCAGCAGCTTGCAGGGACTAGCGCCTCAAGAGACCCAGTACTTC.